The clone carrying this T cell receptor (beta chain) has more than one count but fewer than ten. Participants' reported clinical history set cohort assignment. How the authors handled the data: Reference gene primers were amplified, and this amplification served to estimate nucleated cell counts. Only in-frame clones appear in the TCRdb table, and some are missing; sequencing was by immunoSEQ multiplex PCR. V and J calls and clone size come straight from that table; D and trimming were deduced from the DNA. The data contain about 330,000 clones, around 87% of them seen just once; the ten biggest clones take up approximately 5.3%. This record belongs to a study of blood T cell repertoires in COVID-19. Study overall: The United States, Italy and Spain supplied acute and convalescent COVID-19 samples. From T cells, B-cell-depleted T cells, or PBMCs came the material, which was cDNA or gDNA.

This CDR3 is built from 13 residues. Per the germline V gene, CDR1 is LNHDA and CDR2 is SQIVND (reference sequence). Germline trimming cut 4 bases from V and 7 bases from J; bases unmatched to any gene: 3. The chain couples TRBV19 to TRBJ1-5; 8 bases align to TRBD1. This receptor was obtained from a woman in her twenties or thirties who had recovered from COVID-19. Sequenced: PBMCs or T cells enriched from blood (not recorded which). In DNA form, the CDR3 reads TGTGCCAGTAGTAGACAGGGGTTCCAGCCCCAGCATTTT. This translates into CASSRQGFQPQHF.